Detailed here is one T cell receptor beta chain. Antigen: not known. A universal primer site and UMIs were added as TCR cDNA was made by 5'RACE template switching. TCRdb analysed the 5' RACE reads with MiXCR anew, one entry per CDR3 protein. The sample holds 620,000 or so distinct CDR3 sequences; 17% are singletons and the top ten take about 18%. The data stem from a study of T cells after yellow fever vaccination. Study in general: With SMART-Seq v4 Ultra Low Input, the fractions containing low cell numbers were prepared. Overall study results and limits: FACS-sorted repertoires might harbor abundant contaminating clonotypes from the bulk population. Clones from primary vaccination mostly reappeared after the booster (roughly 95% CD4, approximately 88% CD8).

The ends were cut back, 2 bases at V and 4 bases at J, with 6 bases in the middle. The CDR3 length is 13 residues. CDR1 and CDR2 from the germline V gene are SGHDT and YYEEEE. The rearrangement links TRBV5-6 to TRBJ1-4; D unresolved. Sequenced material: PBMCs, taken around 5 days after the first yellow fever vaccination. The clonotype comes from a man aged 18-30 years who received the YFV17D yellow fever vaccine. The CDR3 sequence is CASSFLINEKLFF. The DNA for the CDR3 is TGTGCCAGCAGCTTTCTGATTAATGAAAAACTGTTTTTT. Full variable domain (rest looked up from reference TRBV5-6 and TRBJ1-4): DAGVTQSPTHLIKTRGQQVTLRCSPKSGHDTVSWYQQALGQGPQFIFQYYEEEERQRGNFPDRFSGHQFPNYSSELNVNALLLGDSALYLCASSFLINEKLFFGSGTQLSVL.